Below are 12 T cell receptor beta chains sequenced from a single sample in a study of chemoradiotherapy in HPV16-positive cancers. The repertoire was sequenced with immunoSEQ multiplex PCR; TCRdb's copy has only in-frame clones and lacks some. The sample includes several thousand clones, around two thirds of them seen just once. The specimen was taken from a patient who underwent chemoradiotherapy. These receptors came from a human donor with HPV-associated anogenital cancer.

The chain couples TRBV15 to TRBJ2-4; 10 positions agree with TRBD1. V trimming: 6 bases; J trimming: 1 base; junction bases outside the gene matches: 3. In germline, CDR1 is LNHNV, CDR2 YYDKDF (reference sequence). The CDR3 extends over 15 amino acids. The CDR3 loop reads CATSGQGVAKNIQYF. The CDR3 coding sequence is TGTGCCACCAGTGGACAGGGGGTTGCCAAAAACATTCAGTACTTC.

The chain links TRBV7-2 to TRBJ1-2, with 9 bases identical to TRBD1. Losses at the gene ends were 5 bases for V and 8 bases for J; bases not matched to a gene: 6. From germline, CDR1 is SGHTA and CDR2 FQGNSA. This CDR3 comprises 13 residues. CDR3 sequence reads: CASSPDRGRGYTF. The DNA for the CDR3 is TGTGCCAGCAGCCCGGACAGGGGACGGGGCTACACCTTC.

The chain recombines TRBV11-1 with TRBJ2-2; 9 nucleotides agree with TRBD2. The CDR3 is made up of 16 amino acids. In germline, CDR1 is SGHAT, CDR2 FQDESV (reference sequence). Unmatched junction bases numbered 4, after V lost 3 bases and J lost 2 bases. The CDR3 spells CASSFPLAGNTGELFF. The CDR3 nucleotides are TGTGCCAGCAGCTTTCCACTAGCGGGCAACACCGGGGAGCTGTTTTTT.

The chain joins TRBV28 to TRBJ2-7; TRBD1 aligns across 7 bases. Germline trimming cut 6 bases from V and 3 bases from J; bases unmatched to any gene: 5. The CDR3 extends over 13 amino acids. Germline V CDR1 and CDR2: MDHEN, SYDVKM. The DNA of the CDR3 is TGTGCCAGCAGAACACAGGGGAACTACGAGCAGTACTTC. Encoded protein: CASRTQGNYEQYF.

The V call is TRBV19, the J call TRBJ2-2, with D perhaps given as TRBD1 or TRBD2 (6 bases each). Germline assignment: CDR1 LNHDA and CDR2 SQIVND (reference sequence). V dropped 10 bases and J dropped 0 bases, with 15 bases sitting between them. The CDR3 has 15 residues. DNA for the CDR3: TGTGCCACAGGGGTGGGGGGCACGAACACCGGGGAGCTGTTTTTT. Translated: CATGVGGTNTGELFF.

The chain joins TRBV2 to TRBJ2-7; 16 nucleotides agree with TRBD2. The CDR3 has 17 residues. Germline V gene sequence: CDR1 SNHLY, CDR2 FYNNEI. V was clipped by 6 bases and J by 2 bases; unmatched bases: 7. The CDR3 nucleotides read TGTGCCAGCAGGACGGGACTAGCGGGAGGGCCGACCTACGAGCAGTACTTC. It is translated as CASRTGLAGGPTYEQYF. The full variable domain, with the rest looked up from reference TRBV2 and TRBJ2-7, is EPEVTQTPSHQVTQMGQEVILRCVPISNHLYFYWYRQILGQKVEFLVSFYNNEISEKSEIFDDQFSVERPDGSNFTLKIRSTKLEDSAMYFCASRTGLAGGPTYEQYFGPGTRLTVT.

Only a few counts were recorded for this clone. The chain employs TRBV2 and TRBJ2-2; D unclear. Germline assignment: CDR1 SNHLY and CDR2 FYNNEI. Trimming cost V 7 bases and J 2 bases, with 11 bases left between them. The CDR3 consists of 14 residues. CDR3 loop: CASTGELNTGELFF. CDR3 DNA: TGTGCCAGCACGGGTGAACTTAACACCGGGGAGCTGTTTTTT.

The chain uses TRBV28 and TRBJ2-2, with 9 bases aligning to TRBD2. The germline V gene has CDR1 MDHEN and CDR2 SYDVKM. J lost 2 bases, V lost 5 bases, and 3 bases had no gene match. The CDR3 sequence is 15 residues long. The CDR3 region has the DNA TGTGCCAGCAGTCGTAGCGGGAGTAACACCGGGGAGCTGTTTTTT. Translating gives CASSRSGSNTGELFF.

The V gene is TRBV4-3, the J gene TRBJ1-1; D gene uncertain. Germline CDR1 and CDR2: LGHNA and YSLEER. The CDR3 loop spans 14 amino acids. The V gene lost 4 bases and the J gene lost 1 base, with 10 bases spanning the gap. DNA of the CDR3: TGCGCCAGCAGCCTCGGGCGGGAGAACACTGAAGCTTTCTTT. Protein product: CASSLGRENTEAFF.

The table lists this clone with a few counts. This chain joins TRBV19 and TRBJ2-3; 11 bases agree with TRBD1. The junction had 1 base not matched to a gene; V was cut back by 4 bases and J by 4 bases. Germline values: CDR1 LNHDA, CDR2 SQIVND (reference sequence). The CDR3 length is 14 residues. CDR3 protein: CASSTGQGADTQYF. The CDR3 region has the DNA TGTGCCAGTAGTACGGGACAGGGGGCAGATACGCAGTATTTT. Drawing the rest from reference TRBV19 and TRBJ2-3, the complete variable domain is DGGITQSPKYLFRKEGQNVTLSCEQNLNHDAMYWYRQDPGQGLRLIYYSQIVNDFQKGDIAEGYSVSREKKESFPLTVTSAQKNPTAFYLCASSTGQGADTQYFGPGTRLTVL.

V usage is TRBV5-4 and J usage is TRBJ2-2; 8 bases align to TRBD1. Germline assignment: CDR1 SGHNT and CDR2 YYREEE (reference sequence). J lost 7 bases, V lost 4 bases, and 9 bases had no gene match. CDR3 length: 15 residues. This CDR3 is CASSQSWTGHGELFF. CDR3 nucleotides: TGTGCCAGCAGCCAATCTTGGACAGGGCACGGGGAGCTGTTTTTT.

This clone was recorded once. The chain has TRBV5-1 and TRBJ2-6; a weak D match, TRBD1 (6 bases). V lost 4 bases, J lost 1 base, and 18 bases lay in between. The germline V gene encodes CDR1 SGHRS and CDR2 YFSETQ. The CDR3 runs 18 residues. The chain's CDR3 is CASSLGGFDKSGANVLTF. Written as DNA, the CDR3 is TGCGCCAGCAGCCTAGGGGGATTCGACAAATCTGGGGCCAACGTCCTGACTTTC.